One sample yielded the 3 T cell receptor beta chains listed below, sequenced in a study of CD8 T cells in ankylosing spondylitis (dated by TCRdb to 2015 to 2018). The study at large found these results: Blood from ankylosing spondylitis patients appeared to be characterized by a TCR beta motif made up of several highly homologous amino acid variants.

No cognate antigen is known for these TCRs. Libraries were constructed by 5' RACE. The listed sequencing device is Illumina HiSeq 2500. TCRdb cleaned the public reads at Q25 with fastp, built clones with MiXCR and kept in-frame beta chains. Every CDR3 protein is listed once, alongside the most common genes and DNA of its rows. This sample comprises about 800,000 distinct CDR3 sequences, about an eighth of them detected only once. In total, the top ten clones hold less than 0.65% of the sample. The sample consisted of blood, either unsorted or a sorted T cell fraction (not recorded which). The receptors here all came from a male donor with ankylosing spondylitis.

The rearrangement links TRBV7-3 to TRBJ2-2; D gene uncertain. The V and J ends lost 5 bases and 6 bases respectively, with 10 bases between them. The CDR3 totals 13 residues. Germline V gene lookup returns CDR1 SGHTA and CDR2 FQGTGA. The DNA of the CDR3 is TGTGCCAGCAGCCTCACAGAATCCGGGGAGCTGTTTTTT. It encodes CASSLTESGELFF.

This clonotype was detected a few times. This chain joins TRBV7-2 and TRBJ1-5, with 9 nucleotides matching TRBD1. Germline CDR1 reads SGHTA; CDR2 reads FQGNSA. This CDR3 contains 14 residues. J lost 6 bases, V lost 5 bases, and 5 bases had no gene match. CDR3 bases: TGTGCCAGCAGCCGCGGGACAGGGAGTCAGCCCCAGCATTTT. It codes for CASSRGTGSQPQHF.

At least ten counts were recorded for this clonotype. V usage is TRBV4-3 and J usage is TRBJ2-7, with a possible D match to TRBD2 (5 bases). The germline CDR1 and CDR2 sequences are LGHNA and YSLEER. The CDR3 is made up of 15 amino acids. With 0 bases removed from V and 0 bases from J, the gap between germline ends came to 9 bases. The CDR3: CASSQEAESSYEQYF. The CDR3 DNA reads TGCGCCAGCAGCCAAGAAGCGGAAAGCTCCTACGAGCAGTACTTC.